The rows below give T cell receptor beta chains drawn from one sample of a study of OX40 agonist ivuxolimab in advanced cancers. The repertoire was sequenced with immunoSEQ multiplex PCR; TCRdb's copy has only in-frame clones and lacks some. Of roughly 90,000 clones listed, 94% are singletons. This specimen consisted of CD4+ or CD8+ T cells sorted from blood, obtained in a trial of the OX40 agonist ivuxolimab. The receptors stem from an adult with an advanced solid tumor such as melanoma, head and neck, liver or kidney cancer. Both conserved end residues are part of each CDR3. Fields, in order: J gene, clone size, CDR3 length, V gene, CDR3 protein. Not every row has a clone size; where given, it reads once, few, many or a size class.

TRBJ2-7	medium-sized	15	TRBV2	CASSGLGGGSYEQYF
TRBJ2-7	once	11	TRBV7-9	CASSSRTEQYF
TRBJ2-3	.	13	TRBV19	CASGGLITDTQYF
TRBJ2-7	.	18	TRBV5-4	CASSLQPSTGRRRDEQYF
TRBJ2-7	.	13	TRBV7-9	CASSSGASYEQYF
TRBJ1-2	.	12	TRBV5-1	CASRAGNYGYTF
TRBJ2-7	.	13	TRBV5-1	CASSRTGSYEQYF
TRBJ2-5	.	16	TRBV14	CASSPGTGGLGETQYF
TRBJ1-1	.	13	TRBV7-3	CASSSYLTEEAFF
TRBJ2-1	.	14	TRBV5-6	CASSLGSSVNEQFF
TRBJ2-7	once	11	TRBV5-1	CASSLAYEQYF
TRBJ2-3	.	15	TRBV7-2	CASSPSGGSTDTQYF
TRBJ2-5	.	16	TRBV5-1	CASSLLAAVNQETQYF
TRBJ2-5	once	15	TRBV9	CASSVDAAGGKTQYF
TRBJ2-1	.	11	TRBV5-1	CASSFGGEQFF
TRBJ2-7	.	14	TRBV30	CAWSVLGGNYEQYF
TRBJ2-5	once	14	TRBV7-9	CASSLEQGKETQYF
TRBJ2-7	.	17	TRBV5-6	CASSLGPGQGASYEQYF
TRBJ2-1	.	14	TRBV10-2	CASSEAGGLNEQFF
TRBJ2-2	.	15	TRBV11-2	CASSLAGGNTGELFF
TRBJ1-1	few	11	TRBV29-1	CSVAGFTEAFF
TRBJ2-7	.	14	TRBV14	CASSVWTHAYEQYF
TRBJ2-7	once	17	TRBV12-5	CASGLPYRGTLPYEQYF
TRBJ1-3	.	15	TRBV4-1	CASSHLDLSGNTIYF
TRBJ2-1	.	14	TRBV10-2	CASSSGLGYNEQFF
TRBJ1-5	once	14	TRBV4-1	CASSQGSSNQPQHF
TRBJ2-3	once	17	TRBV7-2	CASSLAYRHISTDTQYF
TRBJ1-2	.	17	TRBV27	CASSPNRRDRGTYGYTF
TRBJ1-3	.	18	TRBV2	CASSEAEPGQGPPGTIYF
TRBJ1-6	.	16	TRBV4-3	CASSQEWGTANSPLHF
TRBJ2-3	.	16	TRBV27	CASSLMPSGGTDTQYF
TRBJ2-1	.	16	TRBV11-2	CASSLLGLAGGDEQFF
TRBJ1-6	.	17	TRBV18	CASSPRAPSSYNSPLHF
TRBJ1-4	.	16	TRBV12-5	CASGSEQGSSGEKLFF
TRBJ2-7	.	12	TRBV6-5	CASGTSGYEQYF
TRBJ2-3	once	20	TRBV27	CASSLITTGGPGGAADTQYF
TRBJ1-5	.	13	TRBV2	CASSEGINQPQHF
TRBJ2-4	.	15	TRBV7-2	CASSLGLAGPNIQYF
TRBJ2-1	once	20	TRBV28	CASSRKRDYRPVPSYNEQFF
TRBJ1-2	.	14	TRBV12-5	CASGRDSTSYGYTF
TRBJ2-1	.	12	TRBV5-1	CASSLVSNEQFF